Below, 26 T cell receptor beta chains from the same sample are listed, as sequenced in a study of human T cells and chemical hapten exposure. Described time point: patch test 3, about 24 weeks after DPC sensitization. The treatment was: therapeutic diphenylcyclopropenone sensitization with weekly scalp DPC. TCRdb analysed the RACE reads with MiXCR anew, one entry per CDR3 protein. The data hold just over 70,000 distinct CDR3 sequences, with around 10% observed a single time. The input for sequencing was whole blood, taken in connection with sensitization to the hapten diphenylcyclopropenone (DPC). The receptors derive from a woman aged 45-60 years with alopecia areata. Some clones in this sample may be carry-over from other donors' samples.

This clonotype was seen at least ten times. The chain couples TRBV7-6 to TRBJ2-5, with 10 bases identical to TRBD1. The junction had 3 bases not matched to a gene; V was cut back by 5 bases and J by 3 bases. This CDR3 has 14 residues. Germline CDR1 is SGHVS and CDR2 is FNYEAQ. The CDR3 bases are TGTGCCAGCAGCACAGGGACAGGGGAAGAGACCCAGTACTTC. Amino acids: CASSTGTGEETQYF.

This clonotype has only a few counts. J is TRBJ2-7 and V is TRBV28; D might be TRBD2 (5 bases). CDR3 length: 15 amino acids. Trimming took 7 bases from V and 9 from J, leaving 25 bases between them. Germline values: CDR1 MDHEN, CDR2 SYDVKM. As DNA, the CDR3 is TGTGCCAGCAAGCCGGACGGGCGCCCGGGGTTTGGGCAGTACTTC. Translation: CASKPDGRPGFGQYF.

This clonotype was counted only a few times. The genes are TRBV20-1 and TRBJ2-7; TRBD2 matches at 10 bases. CDR3 length: 15 amino acids. V trimming: 1 base; J trimming: 3 bases; junction bases outside the gene matches: 6. Germline CDR1 reads DFQATT; CDR2 reads SNEGSKA (reference sequence). The CDR3 region has the DNA TGCAGTGCTAGAGCGTCTAGCGGGAGAGTCTACGAGCAGTACTTC. Its protein product is CSARASSGRVYEQYF.

This clonotype appeared many times. This chain connects TRBV12-3 or TRBV12-4 to TRBJ1-5; 8 bases match TRBD1. The ends lost 7 bases at V and 4 bases at J; junction bases unmatched: 12. This CDR3 has 16 residues. The CDR3 is CASKNNRGARNQPQHF. The CDR3 region has the DNA TGTGCCAGCAAAAACAACAGGGGGGCGCGGAATCAGCCCCAGCATTTT.

There are many counts of this clonotype. The chain couples TRBV5-4 to TRBJ1-6; 9 nucleotides line up with TRBD1. CDR1 is SGHNT and CDR2 is YYREEE in the germline V gene (reference sequence). The CDR3 is 14 residues long. The V and J ends lost 7 bases and 9 bases, in that order; junction bases with no gene match: 8. This CDR3 is CASGEQGAISPLHF. CDR3 coding DNA: TGTGCCAGCGGGGAACAGGGGGCAATTTCACCCCTCCACTTT.

This clonotype appeared a few times. This chain connects TRBV6-1 to TRBJ2-5, with 9 bases matching TRBD2. The CDR3 loop spans 14 amino acids. Germline CDR1 is MNHNS and CDR2 is SASEGT. Unmatched junction bases numbered 7, after V lost 7 bases and J lost 4 bases. The CDR3 loop is CASKSREGVETQYF. DNA for the CDR3: TGTGCCAGCAAATCGCGGGAGGGGGTAGAGACCCAGTACTTC.

This clonotype was detected only a few times. The V gene is TRBV6-6, the J gene TRBJ1-1, with a weak D call TRBD1 (6 bases). The V gene lost 6 bases and the J gene lost 1 base, with 9 bases spanning the gap. The CDR3 is made up of 13 amino acids. CDR1 MNHNY and CDR2 SVGAGI come from the germline V gene (reference sequence). The CDR3 protein is CASREGQNTEAFF. The CDR3 region has the DNA TGTGCCAGCAGGGAGGGACAGAACACTGAAGCTTTCTTT.

This clonotype appeared many times. The rearrangement uses TRBV29-1 and TRBJ2-7; the D is unclear. The CDR3 is 14 amino acids. Germline CDR1 reads SQVTM; CDR2 reads ANQGSEA. V was pared by 0 bases and J by 5 bases, with 14 bases between. CDR3 sequence reads: CSVEDTNSFNEQYF. The CDR3 DNA is TGCAGCGTTGAAGATACTAATAGTTTTAACGAGCAGTACTTC.

This clonotype was observed a few times. The rearrangement joins TRBV18 to TRBJ1-3; D may be TRBD1 (6 bases). The V and J ends lost 3 bases and 7 bases respectively, with 13 bases between them. The CDR3 is 14 residues long. Germline V gene data show CDR1 as KGHSH and CDR2 as LQKENI. CDR3 protein: CASSPWNRENTIYF. In DNA form, the CDR3 reads TGTGCCAGCTCACCTTGGAACAGGGAGAACACCATATATTTT.

In its sample, this clonotype was seen many times. For the CDR3, the DNA is TGCAGTGCTAATATACCTGCCAGCGGGGAGCTGTTTTTT. Amino acids: CSANIPASGELFF. The V and J genes are TRBV20-1 and TRBJ2-2; D is unresolved. There are 13 residues in the CDR3. Germline CDR1 reads DFQATT; CDR2 reads SNEGSKA (reference sequence). Trimming removed 4 bases at V and 7 bases at J, with 13 bases between.

This clonotype was seen repeatedly, ten times or more. The CDR3 region is CASSNPTGQETQYF. CDR3 nucleotides: TGTGCCAGCAGCAATCCGACAGGTCAAGAGACCCAGTACTTC. J is TRBJ2-5 and V is TRBV7-9; D is possibly TRBD1 (6 bases). V was shortened by 5 bases and J by 2 bases, with 12 bases between the two germline ends. This CDR3 has 14 residues. Germline V lookup: CDR1 SEHNR, CDR2 FQNEAQ (reference sequence).

The chain joins TRBV6-1 to TRBJ2-1; 8 nucleotides align to TRBD1. Losses at the gene ends were 5 bases for V and 0 bases for J; bases not matched to a gene: 6. The CDR3 loop spans 16 amino acids. Germline loops: CDR1 MNHNS, CDR2 SASEGT. The CDR3 DNA follows: TGTGCCAGCAGTCCCTTGACAGGGGCCTCCTACAATGAGCAGTTCTTC. Amino acids: CASSPLTGASYNEQFF.

The rearrangement links TRBV4-2 to TRBJ2-1; maybe TRBD2 (6 bases). This CDR3 is 16 amino acids long. Germline lookup yields CDR1 LGHNA and CDR2 YNFKEQ. The ends were cut back, 7 bases at V and 2 bases at J, with 18 bases in the middle. The CDR3 nucleotides are TGTGCCAGCACCCCAAGCCCCCTAGCGCCCTACAATGAGCAGTTCTTC. Its protein product is CASTPSPLAPYNEQFF.

This clonotype was counted a few times. The rearrangement uses TRBV6-9 and TRBJ2-7; 9 nucleotides match TRBD2. Unmatched junction bases numbered 0, after V lost 7 bases and J lost 2 bases. The CDR3 loop spans 12 amino acids. Germline CDR1 and CDR2: MNHGY and SVAAGI. The CDR3 reads CASTSGTYEQYF. The CDR3 DNA reads as TGTGCCAGCACTAGCGGGACCTACGAGCAGTACTTC.

The chain couples TRBV7-9 to TRBJ1-2; D is uncertain. The CDR3 spans 16 residues. The V end was cut by 3 bases, the J end by 0 bases, with 14 bases between. Germline V gene lookup returns CDR1 SEHNR and CDR2 FQNEAQ (reference sequence). The CDR3 sequence is CASSFSPQQANYGYTF. CDR3 bases: TGTGCCAGCAGCTTCTCCCCCCAGCAAGCTAACTATGGCTACACCTTC.

This chain connects TRBV4-1 to TRBJ1-1; D possibly corresponds to TRBD1 (5 bases). V was cut by 0 bases and J by 0 bases, with 14 bases left in between. The CDR3 covers 17 residues. Germline V gives CDR1 MGHRA, CDR2 YSYEKL. DNA for the CDR3: TGCGCCAGCAGCCAAGAGTTAAGCAGGGACTTGAACACTGAAGCTTTCTTT. It encodes CASSQELSRDLNTEAFF.

This clonotype was observed at least ten times. The chain recombines TRBV28 with TRBJ2-7; no definite D call. CDR3 length: 12 amino acids. The V end lost 6 bases, the J end lost 6 bases, and 12 bases lay between the germline ends. Germline V CDR1 and CDR2: MDHEN, SYDVKM. CDR3 bases: TGTGCCAGCAGCCCCCACTTCGCCGAGCAGTACTTC. Translation gives CASSPHFAEQYF.

This chain connects TRBV12-3 or TRBV12-4 to TRBJ1-4; TRBD1 matches at 7 bases. V gave up 5 bases and J gave up 8 bases; unmatched junction bases: 8. The CDR3 runs 14 residues. The CDR3: CASSQGGGMEKLFF. In nucleotides, the CDR3 is TGTGCCAGCAGTCAGGGGGGCGGGATGGAAAAACTGTTTTTT.

This clonotype was seen repeatedly, ten times or more. The chain links TRBV7-8 to TRBJ1-6, with TRBD1 matching over 9 bases. The V and J ends lost 5 bases and 11 bases, in that order; junction bases with no gene match: 10. The CDR3 covers 15 residues. From germline, CDR1 is SGHVS and CDR2 FQNEAQ. The CDR3 here is CASSLLQGAITPLHF. In nucleotides, the CDR3 is TGTGCCAGCAGCCTACTACAGGGGGCCATCACACCCCTCCACTTT.

There are a few counts of this clonotype. The chain is built from TRBV5-1 and TRBJ1-1, with unresolved D. The CDR3 sequence is 13 residues long. Germline V CDR1 and CDR2: SGHRS, YFSETQ. V was shortened by 5 bases and J by 0 bases, with 8 bases between the two germline ends. CDR3 protein: CASRRTVNTEAFF. The CDR3 DNA reads TGCGCCAGCAGGAGGACGGTGAACACTGAAGCTTTCTTT.

Ten or more counts support this clonotype. This chain links TRBV27 with TRBJ2-7; 9 bases are shared with TRBD1. The CDR3 loop spans 15 amino acids. The germline V gene encodes CDR1 MNHEY and CDR2 SMNVEV (reference sequence). Losses at the gene ends were 6 bases for V and 2 bases for J; bases not matched to a gene: 8. For the CDR3, the DNA is TGTGCCAGCAGGCAAACAGGGGGCAATACCTACGAGCAGTACTTC. Amino acids: CASRQTGGNTYEQYF.

The chain uses TRBV5-1 and TRBJ2-3, with 7 bases matching TRBD1. CDR3 length: 14 amino acids. CDR1 and CDR2 from the germline V gene are SGHRS and YFSETQ. After removal of 5 bases from V and 2 bases from J, the junction contained 5 bases not matched to a gene. The CDR3 region has the DNA TGCGCCAGCAGTTCGGACAGGATCACAGATACGCAGTATTTT. It encodes CASSSDRITDTQYF.

V gene TRBV14 combines with J gene TRBJ2-1; D is unresolved. V gave up 1 base and J gave up 6 bases, with 13 bases separating them. The CDR3 is made up of 15 amino acids. Germline-derived CDR1 and CDR2 are SGHDN and FVKESK. The CDR3 DNA reads TGTGCCAGCAGCCAAGTAGTACCTCTCGTCAATGAGCAGTTCTTC. The encoded protein is CASSQVVPLVNEQFF.

As regards this clonotype: Given a much more abundant clone one base away, this may be a read error. CDR3 DNA sequence: TGCGCCAGCAGCCAAGAATGGACGAACACTGAAGCTTTCTTT. Protein product: CASSQEWTNTEAFF. This sequence joins TRBV4-3 and TRBJ1-1; D is ambiguous. Germline V CDR1 and CDR2: LGHNA, YSLEER. With 0 bases removed from V and 1 base from J, the gap between germline ends came to 6 bases. This CDR3 contains 14 residues.

A few counts support this clonotype. The chain carries TRBV12-3 or TRBV12-4 and TRBJ2-2; tentative D call: TRBD2 (5 bases). With 7 bases removed from V and 3 bases from J, the gap between germline ends came to 6 bases. The CDR3 has 12 residues. The CDR3 spells CASTGDTGELFF. The DNA for the CDR3 is TGTGCCAGCACCGGGGACACCGGGGAGCTGTTTTTT.

This clonotype has a single count. CDR3 nucleotides: TGCAGCGCCGACTTGTCTAATGAAAAACTGTTTTTT. It specifies CSADLSNEKLFF. V and J are TRBV29-1 and TRBJ1-4; D gene uncertain. Germline V gene sequence: CDR1 SQVTM, CDR2 ANQGSEA. V lost 7 bases and J lost 3, with 9 bases in between. The CDR3 loop spans 12 amino acids.